Presented here are 7 T cell receptor beta chains from one specimen sequenced in a study of blood T cell repertoires in COVID-19. Libraries were prepared by immunoSEQ multiplex PCR; TCRdb keeps only in-frame clonotypes and omits some of them. The profile shows some 400,000 clones, roughly 86% of them singletons. Sequenced material: peripheral blood. These receptors were collected from a human donor in a cohort sampled during active COVID-19.

This clone was seen a handful of times. J is TRBJ2-7 and V is TRBV2; perhaps TRBD1 as D (6 bases). This CDR3 has 13 residues. Germline CDR1 is SNHLY and CDR2 is FYNNEI. Trimming pared 6 bases from V and 2 bases from J, leaving 11 bases between. The CDR3 bases are TGTGCCAGCAGGTTCGACAGGACCTACGAGCAGTACTTC. Translating gives CASRFDRTYEQYF.

The rearrangement links TRBV19 to TRBJ2-5; 11 nucleotides line up with TRBD1. The junction had 13 bases not matched to a gene; V was cut back by 9 bases and J by 1 base. The CDR3 has 17 residues. CDR1 LNHDA and CDR2 SQIVND come from the germline V gene (reference sequence). CDR3 residues: CASRKGRTGGGQETQYF. CDR3 nucleotide sequence: TGTGCCAGCCGTAAGGGGAGGACAGGGGGCGGCCAAGAGACCCAGTACTTC. The variable domain in full, completed from reference TRBV19 and TRBJ2-5, reads DGGITQSPKYLFRKEGQNVTLSCEQNLNHDAMYWYRQDPGQGLRLIYYSQIVNDFQKGDIAEGYSVSREKKESFPLTVTSAQKNPTAFYLCASRKGRTGGGQETQYFGPGTRLLVL.

The CDR3 region has the DNA TGTGCCACCTTAAGCCTGGGACTCAACAAAAACATTCAGTACTTC. It translates to CATLSLGLNKNIQYF. The chain combines TRBV11-2 with TRBJ2-4; the D gene is possibly TRBD2 (6 bases). V gave up 10 bases and J gave up 3 bases, with 19 bases separating them. There are 15 residues in the CDR3. CDR1 and CDR2 from the germline V gene are SGHAT and FQNNGV.

The V and J genes are TRBV7-9 and TRBJ1-2, with D possibly being TRBD1 (6 bases). Germline V CDR1 and CDR2: SEHNR, FQNEAQ (reference sequence). V lost 3 bases to trimming and J lost 7 bases, with 12 bases between them. CDR3 size: 13 residues. CDR3 loop: CASSFTGTCGYTF. The CDR3 bases are TGTGCCAGCAGCTTTACCGGGACATGTGGCTACACCTTC.

The chain joins TRBV2 to TRBJ2-7; TRBD1 agrees at 10 bases. CDR3 length: 15 amino acids. Germline V gene sequence: CDR1 SNHLY, CDR2 FYNNEI. The junction had 5 bases not matched to a gene; V was cut back by 3 bases and J by 3 bases. CDR3 amino acids: CASSDPGQGVYEQYF. CDR3 coding DNA: TGTGCCAGCAGTGACCCAGGACAGGGGGTCTACGAGCAGTACTTC.

The chain couples TRBV29-1 to TRBJ1-3; 11 positions agree with TRBD1. The germline V gene encodes CDR1 SQVTM and CDR2 ANQGSEA. After removal of 6 bases from V and 3 bases from J, the junction contained 7 bases not matched to a gene. There are 15 residues in the CDR3. The CDR3 protein is CSVSGTGGGGNTIYF. CDR3 DNA sequence: TGCAGCGTGTCCGGGACAGGGGGTGGTGGAAACACCATATATTTT.

The chain combines TRBV7-9 with TRBJ2-1, with D tentatively TRBD1 (6 bases). Germline lookup yields CDR1 SEHNR and CDR2 FQNEAQ (reference sequence). The CDR3 loop spans 13 amino acids. Deletions cut 8 bases from V and 0 bases from J, with 8 bases between. CDR3 DNA sequence: TGTGCCAGCGGGGACACCTCCTACAATGAGCAGTTCTTC. Protein: CASGDTSYNEQFF. Full variable domain (remainder filled in from reference TRBV7-9 and TRBJ2-1): DTGVSQNPRHKITKRGQNVTFRCDPISEHNRLYWYRQTLGQGPEFLTYFQNEAQLEKSRLLSDRFSAERPKGSFSTLEIQRTEQGDSAMYLCASGDTSYNEQFFGPGTRLTVL.